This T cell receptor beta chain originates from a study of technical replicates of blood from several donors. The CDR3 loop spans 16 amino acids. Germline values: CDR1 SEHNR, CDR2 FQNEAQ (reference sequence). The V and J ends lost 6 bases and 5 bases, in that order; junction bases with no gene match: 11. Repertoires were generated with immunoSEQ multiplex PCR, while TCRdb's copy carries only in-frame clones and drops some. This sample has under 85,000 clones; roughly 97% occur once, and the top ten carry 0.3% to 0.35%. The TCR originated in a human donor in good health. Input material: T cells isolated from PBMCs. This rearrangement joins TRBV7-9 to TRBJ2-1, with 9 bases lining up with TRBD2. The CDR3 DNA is TGTGCCAGCAGGAAACCAACGGCTAGCGGGAACAATGAGCAGTTCTTC. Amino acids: CASRKPTASGNNEQFF. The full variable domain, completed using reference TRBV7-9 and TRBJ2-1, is DTGVSQNPRHKITKRGQNVTFRCDPISEHNRLYWYRQTLGQGPEFLTYFQNEAQLEKSRLLSDRFSAERPKGSFSTLEIQRTEQGDSAMYLCASRKPTASGNNEQFFGPGTRLTVL.